This TCR beta chain was profiled in a study of blood T cell repertoires in COVID-19. Study-level information: Specimens from acute and convalescent COVID-19 originated in the United States, Italy and Spain.

The CDR3 totals 13 residues. V lost 12 bases and J lost 1, with 14 bases in between. Germline V lookup: CDR1 KGHDR, CDR2 SFDVKD. Participant ages covered about 18 to 89 years across 20 to 30 US areas. Grouping used clinical history reported by participants in a survey and questionnaire. What the recovered Cohort 3 donors had was two negative PCRs, clearance, or symptom resolution. The data were produced by immunoSEQ multiplex PCR, yet TCRdb's version contains in-frame clones alone and is incomplete. The table includes around 430,000 clones, roughly 89% detected once. The chain employs TRBV24-1 and TRBJ1-2, with unresolved D. The sequence came from a woman aged 50 to 65 who had recovered from COVID-19. Specimen: PBMCs or T cells enriched from blood (not recorded which). In nucleotides, the CDR3 is TGTGCCGCGTCTGCCGGGAATAACTATGGCTACACCTTC. This translates into CAASAGNNYGYTF.